This TCR beta chain was captured by sequencing in a study of Graves' ophthalmopathy and Graves' hyperthyroidism (dated by TCRdb to between 2017 and 2018). For the wider study: Peripheral blood was collected at initial diagnosis, before any treatment. The study used signatures of the TCR beta repertoire to tell Graves' ophthalmopathy apart from Graves' hyperthyroidism and to predict which patients would progress to ophthalmopathy. In total, 135 blood samples were TCR-sequenced: some 43 ophthalmopathy, approximately 75 hyperthyroidism and roughly 17 hyperthyroidism-to-ophthalmopathy patients. To explore V-J signatures distinguishing ophthalmopathy from hyperthyroidism, a discovery set of about a hundred patients (fewer than 45 ophthalmopathy, over 55 stable hyperthyroidism) was enrolled. An independent validation cohort was composed of some 18 hyperthyroidism patients and about 17 patients who later progressed from hyperthyroidism to ophthalmopathy. In roughly 6 hyperthyroidism patients, the T-cell repertoires found in thyroid tissue were compared with those found in blood. Following sampling, methimazole starting at 30 mg daily was administered to hyperthyroidism patients, and high-dose intravenous methylprednisolone was administered to ophthalmopathy patients. For training and testing, the 80 to 100 patients in the discovery cohort were randomly divided in a 7:3 ratio.

The study at large found these results: Ophthalmopathy was separated from stable hyperthyroidism by the 13-signature model with roughly 88% sensitivity and around 81% specificity in cross-validation and with 80%/75% in the test set. Among expanded thyroid clonotypes with frequency above 0.001, most also showed up in blood, which suggests that blood repertoires may reflect the thyroid immune response. Sample size was not statistically predetermined, and group allocation was not concealed from the investigators. In validation, the model predicted ophthalmopathy progression with 70.59% sensitivity and about 73% specificity; 12 predicted patients were CT-confirmed with GO in a median of approximately six months.

There are many counts of this clonotype. Its antigen is unknown. No qualities accompany the bases; no much larger clone lies one base away. CDR1 and CDR2 were assigned from the germline V gene (reference sequence) as LNHNV and YYDKDF. Taken from cysteine to phenylalanine, the CDR3 has 13 residues. Here the CDR3 DNA is all that survives: 39 bases in frame from base 1. The germline ends are 2 bases apart after V is trimmed by 2 bases and J by 0 bases. Hyperthyroidism was considered stable if no progression to ophthalmopathy occurred within 18 months of follow-up. Patients with hyperthyroidism were aged 18 to 65 years, had been newly diagnosed, and had a disease duration of less than 2 months. Patients with other autoimmune diseases, uncontrolled infections, pregnancy or lactation were excluded from the study. Clinical symptoms, serum thyroxine, TRAb, thyroid ultrasound and orbital computed tomography were used for diagnosis. PBMCs were isolated from 7.5 to 10 ml of fresh peripheral blood by Ficoll-Paque density gradient centrifugation. Total RNA was extracted with Trizol reagent and quality-checked on an Agilent 2100 Bioanalyzer.

TCR beta CDR3 regions were amplified from RNA transcripts for repertoire sequencing. The first round of RT-PCR was done with HTBI primers and the Qiagen OneStep RT-PCR kit, and was followed by a second round of multiplex PCR, then size selection and purification. Sequencing of the libraries was carried out on an Illumina HiSeq2000 in paired-end mode with 100 bp reads. The original methods were these. Reads were processed with SOAPnuke, discarding reads with adapters, uncalled bases, mean Phred below 15, or no exact constant-primer or identifier match. COPE v1.2.5 was used to merge the high-quality paired reads. Clonotypes were defined as unique nucleotide sequences and were aligned to IMGT TRB V, D and J references using MiTCR v1.1. The analysis was limited to V-J combinations with a frequency above 0.0001, which together covered around 99% of the repertoires. For each V-J combination, a TCR clonal expansion and chaos score was defined as F50 clonal expansion divided by the chaos observed in the TCRdist matrix. Welch's t-statistics and random forest were used to reduce the features to 10 to 15 V-J combinations, which were then used as input to a naive Bayes classifier. The similarity between thyroid and blood repertoires was quantified using the Morisita-Horn index. The raw public data were reprocessed by TCRdb itself: fastp quality trimming at Q25, MiXCR clonotype calling, in-frame beta chains only. Records with the same CDR3 protein are collapsed into one entry carrying the most frequent genes and DNA. TCRdb assigned the V and J calls; the authors' analysis was not used. Present in this sample are hundreds of thousands of distinct CDR3 sequences, under 25% of which were seen just once. Around 3% of the sample is held by the ten biggest clonotypes.

This receptor chain uses TRBV15 and TRBJ2-4, with the D gene not clear enough to name. The source is a woman aged 18-29 years with stable Graves' hyperthyroidism. Donor details come from another sample of the same person, matched by shared clones. Specimen: peripheral blood. The sequenced DNA: TGTGCCACCAGCAGACTAGCCAAAAACATTCAGTACTTC. This translates into CATSRLAKNIQYF.